This T cell receptor (beta chain) was identified in a study of cytomegalovirus exposure and HLA in healthy donors. Points from the study as a whole: Data from an earlier analysis indicated that most TCR beta V segments were productive either about 90% or about 30% of the time.

CDR3 length: 12 amino acids. Germline CDR1 is MDHEN and CDR2 is SYDVKM. V lost 8 bases, J lost 6 bases, and 13 bases lay in between. The study ran its PCR with 60 Vbeta and 13 Jbeta primers. Profiling relied on immunoSEQ multiplex PCR, and the TCRdb table lists in-frame clones only, not all of them. This table holds 200,000 to 250,000 clones, roughly 80% found once. Concerning this clone itself: What it recognizes is unknown.

The specimen sequenced was PBMCs. This receptor was obtained from a man aged 25 to 45 in good health and CMV-seronegative. This chain joins TRBV28 and TRBJ1-1; D is unresolved. The CDR3 reads CASGLPWAEAFF. In DNA, the CDR3 is TGTGCCAGCGGACTCCCCTGGGCTGAAGCTTTCTTT.